These 15 T cell receptor beta chains came from one sample sequenced in a study of beta chain features in type 1 diabetes. What these receptors recognize is not known. The whole isolated RNA underwent reverse transcription, so sequencing captured expressed TCRB transcripts. Produced via immunoSEQ multiplex PCR; TCRdb's table is partial and in-frame only. The profile shows 150,000 to 180,000 clones, around 10% of them singletons. Points from the study as a whole: Among all four CD4+ subsets, Type 1 diabetes patients had TCRB CDR3s that were moderately but significantly shorter.

Material: central memory CD4+ T cells from blood. The receptors originated from a man aged 25-45 years with type 1 diabetes.

This clone appeared a few times. J is TRBJ1-1 and V is TRBV19; unclear D gene. V was shortened by 3 bases and J by 6 bases, with 11 bases between the two germline ends. Germline V lookup: CDR1 LNHDA, CDR2 SQIVND (reference sequence). The CDR3 totals 13 residues. The CDR3 DNA follows: TGTGCCAGTAGTATTGGAGGTACAGCTGAAGCTTTCTTT. Residues: CASSIGGTAEAFF.

This chain uses TRBV9 with TRBJ2-1, with TRBD2 matching 9 bases. Germline CDR1 SGDLS, CDR2 YYNGEE. V gave up 1 base and J gave up 1 base; unmatched junction bases: 9. The CDR3 length is 18 residues. The DNA of the CDR3 is TGTGCCAGCAGCGTATCTGTAGCGGGAGTTGGATCCTACAATGAGCAGTTCTTC. Translation gives CASSVSVAGVGSYNEQFF.

Details on this clone: Other DNA sequences of this sample code for an identical CDR3. The chain uses TRBV19 and TRBJ2-7; D is possibly TRBD1 (6 bases). The CDR3 is 14 residues long. Germline CDR1 LNHDA, CDR2 SQIVND (reference sequence). Trimming stripped 6 bases from V and 3 bases from J, with 15 bases between. CDR3 coding DNA: TGTGCCAGTAGCCGCGAGACAGGTCTCTACGAGCAGTACTTC. It translates to CASSRETGLYEQYF.

The CDR3 loop is CASSPDRGHGYTF. The CDR3 DNA follows: TGTGCCAGTAGTCCGGACAGGGGGCATGGCTACACCTTC. V and J are TRBV19 and TRBJ1-2, with TRBD1 identical over 11 bases. V shed 5 bases and J 6 bases; nucleotides not matched to a gene: 2. The CDR3 extends over 13 amino acids. CDR1 is LNHDA, CDR2 SQIVND, per germline (reference sequence).

The gene calls are TRBV7-8 and TRBJ2-7, with D perhaps TRBD2 (6 bases). This CDR3 is 15 amino acids long. Germline values: CDR1 SGHVS, CDR2 FQNEAQ. The V gene lost 5 bases and the J gene lost 3 bases, with 17 bases spanning the gap. The CDR3 reads CASSPRDSAFYEQYF. The CDR3 DNA reads as TGTGCCAGCAGCCCTCGGGACTCGGCCTTCTACGAGCAGTACTTC.

The chain is built from TRBV11-2 and TRBJ2-5, with 7 bases fitting TRBD1. V trimming: 1 base; J trimming: 0 bases; junction bases outside the gene matches: 5. The CDR3 consists of 16 residues. The germline CDR1 and CDR2 sequences are SGHAT and FQNNGV. CDR3 in DNA: TGTGCCAGCAGCTTAGTCGGGACAGCGTACCAAGAGACCCAGTACTTC. It yields the protein CASSLVGTAYQETQYF.

The J gene is TRBJ1-4, the V gene TRBV5-4, with 11 bases lining up with TRBD1. Germline CDR1 reads SGHNT; CDR2 reads YYREEE (reference sequence). V lost 1 base, J lost 6 bases, and 5 bases stayed unmatched. The CDR3 spans 16 residues. The CDR3 DNA is TGTGCCAGCAGCTTGAGGACAGGGGGCGCACATGAAAAACTGTTTTTT. It is translated as CASSLRTGGAHEKLFF.

V is TRBV15 and J is TRBJ2-7; D perhaps matches TRBD1 (5 bases). The CDR3 totals 16 residues. Germline CDR1 and CDR2: LNHNV and YYDKDF (reference sequence). V lost 0 bases to trimming and J lost 2 bases, with 14 bases between them. The CDR3, as DNA: TGTGCCACCAGCAGAGAGGATCAGGGTGGCGCCTACGAGCAGTACTTC. Residues: CATSREDQGGAYEQYF. Full variable domain (missing parts from reference TRBV15 and TRBJ2-7): DAMVIQNPRYQVTQFGKPVTLSCSQTLNHNVMYWYQQKSSQAPKLLFHYYDKDFNNEADTPDNFQSRRPNTSFCFLDIRSPGLGDTAMYLCATSREDQGGAYEQYFGPGTRLTVT.

The V and J genes are TRBV6-1 and TRBJ1-3; TRBD1 aligns across 8 bases. J gave up 2 bases and V 2 bases, and 5 bases lay outside the gene matches. The CDR3 totals 16 residues. Per germline, CDR1 MNHNS and CDR2 SASEGT. In DNA form, the CDR3 reads TGTGCCAGCAGTGAATCCGGCAGGGGGCCTGGAAACACCATATATTTT. It specifies CASSESGRGPGNTIYF.

The chain carries TRBV9 and TRBJ1-5; the match to TRBD1 covers 7 bases. The CDR3 extends over 15 amino acids. Losses at the gene ends were 0 bases for V and 7 bases for J; bases not matched to a gene: 7. Germline V gene lookup returns CDR1 SGDLS and CDR2 YYNGEE. The CDR3 sequence: CASSVGTGENQPQHF. CDR3 nucleotides: TGTGCCAGCAGCGTAGGGACAGGCGAAAACCAGCCCCAGCATTTT. The full variable domain, with the rest looked up from reference TRBV9 and TRBJ1-5, is DSGVTQTPKHLITATGQRVTLRCSPRSGDLSVYWYQQSLDQGLQFLIQYYNGEERAKGNILERFSAQQFPDLHSELNLSSLELGDSALYFCASSVGTGENQPQHFGDGTRLSIL.

The sample holds a few counts of this clone. The chain is built from TRBV28 and TRBJ2-7; TRBD2 aligns across 7 bases. The V segment lost 6 bases and the J segment 0 bases; nucleotides outside the gene matches: 5. Germline values: CDR1 MDHEN, CDR2 SYDVKM. The CDR3 runs 14 residues. For the CDR3, the DNA is TGTGCCAGCAGACTCAGCGGGAACTCCTACGAGCAGTACTTC. Translating it yields CASRLSGNSYEQYF.

This chain joins TRBV30 and TRBJ2-1; no clear D. The CDR3 is made up of 13 amino acids. In germline, CDR1 is GTSNPN, CDR2 SVGIG (reference sequence). With 0 bases removed from V and 10 bases from J, the gap between germline ends came to 13 bases. The CDR3 spells CAWSVLNLAEQFF. The CDR3 coding sequence is TGTGCCTGGAGTGTACTAAACCTCGCCGAGCAGTTCTTC.

This clone showed up just a few times. The rearrangement links TRBV7-2 to TRBJ1-2; the D gene is possibly TRBD1 (5 bases). The CDR3 consists of 15 residues. CDR1 and CDR2 from the germline V gene are SGHTA and FQGNSA. V lost 3 bases and J 4 bases, leaving 15 bases between the germline ends. CDR3 sequence reads: CASSFNRAGGYGYTF. CDR3 DNA sequence: TGTGCCAGCAGCTTTAACAGAGCCGGGGGCTATGGCTACACCTTC.

The V and J genes are TRBV19 and TRBJ1-2; D perhaps matches TRBD1 (6 bases). Looked up from germline, CDR1 is LNHDA and CDR2 is SQIVND (reference sequence). The CDR3 has 13 amino acids. V lost 5 bases and J lost 5, with 12 bases in between. This CDR3 is CASSVQGLYGYTF. The CDR3 nucleotides are TGTGCCAGTAGTGTACAGGGATTGTATGGCTACACCTTC.

This clone was found a few times. The chain combines TRBV18 with TRBJ2-7, with 9 bases that match TRBD2. Germline loops: CDR1 KGHSH, CDR2 LQKENI. Unmatched junction bases numbered 11, after V lost 5 bases and J lost 0 bases. The CDR3 covers 17 residues. This CDR3 is CASSALGPSGTSYEQYF. The CDR3 coding sequence is TGTGCCAGCTCAGCACTTGGCCCTAGCGGGACCTCCTACGAGCAGTACTTC. The complete variable domain, with remaining parts taken from reference TRBV18 and TRBJ2-7, reads NAGVMQNPRHLVRRRGQEARLRCSPMKGHSHVYWYRQLPEEGLKFMVYLQKENIIDESGMPKERFSAEFPKEGPSILRIQQVVRGDSAAYFCASSALGPSGTSYEQYFGPGTRLTVT.